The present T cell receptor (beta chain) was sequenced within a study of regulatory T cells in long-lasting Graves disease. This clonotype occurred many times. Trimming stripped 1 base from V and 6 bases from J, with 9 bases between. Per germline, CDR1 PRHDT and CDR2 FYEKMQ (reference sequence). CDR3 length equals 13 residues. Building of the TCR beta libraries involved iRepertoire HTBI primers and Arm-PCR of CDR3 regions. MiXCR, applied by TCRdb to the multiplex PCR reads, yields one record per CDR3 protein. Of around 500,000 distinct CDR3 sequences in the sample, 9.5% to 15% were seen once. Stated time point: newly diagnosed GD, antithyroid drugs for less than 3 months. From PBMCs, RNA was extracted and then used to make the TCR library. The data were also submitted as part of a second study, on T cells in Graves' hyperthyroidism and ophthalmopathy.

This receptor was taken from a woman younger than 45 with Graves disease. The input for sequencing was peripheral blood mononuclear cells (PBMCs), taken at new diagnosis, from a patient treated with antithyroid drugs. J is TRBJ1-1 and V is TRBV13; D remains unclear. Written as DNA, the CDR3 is TGTGCCAGCAGCTTAGCCCCCTCCCCTGAAGCTTTCTTT. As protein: CASSLAPSPEAFF.